These 29 T cell receptor beta chains originate from one sample sequenced in a study of a mutant IDH1 vaccine in newly diagnosed glioma. No cognate antigen is known for these TCRs. Sample time point: week 35, safety follow-up. Each dose delivered 300 ug of mutant IDH1 20-mer peptide subcutaneously with imiquimod. Here immunoSEQ multiplex PCR was the method, and the copy in TCRdb shows in-frame clones only, minus some. The sample lists roughly 50,000 clones; 80% to 85% were seen once. The starting material was PBMCs, obtained from a glioma patient whose treatment included an IDH1 peptide vaccine. All receptors derive from a woman younger than 35 with glioma.

This chain links TRBV6-5 with TRBJ1-2, with 7 nucleotides matching TRBD1. The CDR3 contains 13 residues. Germline-derived CDR1 and CDR2 are MNHEY and SVGAGI. J gave up 3 bases and V 6 bases, and 4 bases lay outside the gene matches. The CDR3 DNA follows: TGTGCCAGCAGCGAGGGACAGTACTATGGCTACACCTTC. Translation gives CASSEGQYYGYTF.

The chain joins TRBV29-1 to TRBJ1-1; D perhaps matches TRBD1 (5 bases). This CDR3 has 16 amino acids. Trimming took 0 bases from V and 4 from J, leaving 18 bases between them. CDR1 and CDR2 (germline): SQVTM, ANQGSEA. CDR3 sequence reads: CSVEDPRGGVGTEAFF. CDR3 nucleotide sequence: TGCAGCGTTGAAGACCCCCGGGGGGGAGTGGGCACTGAAGCTTTCTTT.

The genes are TRBV9 and TRBJ2-1; 8 bases match TRBD2. Germline lookup yields CDR1 SGDLS and CDR2 YYNGEE. The CDR3 covers 16 residues. Losses at the gene ends were 0 bases for V and 5 bases for J; bases not matched to a gene: 7. The CDR3 nucleotides read TGTGCCAGCAGCGTAGCTACCGGGAGGGCCAACAATGAGCAGTTCTTC. Residues: CASSVATGRANNEQFF.

The rearrangement uses TRBV7-2 and TRBJ1-1, with 8 bases fitting TRBD1. Unmatched junction bases numbered 7, after V lost 4 bases and J lost 6 bases. The CDR3 length is 14 residues. CDR1 is SGHTA, CDR2 FQGNSA, per germline. For the CDR3, the DNA is TGTGCCAGCAGCTCCCGAGGACAGGGCCCTGAAGCTTTCTTT. This codes for CASSSRGQGPEAFF. The full variable domain, its missing parts supplied by reference TRBV7-2 and TRBJ1-1, is GAGVSQSPSNKVTEKGKDVELRCDPISGHTALYWYRQSLGQGLEFLIYFQGNSAPDKSGLPSDRFSAERTGGSVSTLTIQRTQQEDSAVYLCASSSRGQGPEAFFGQGTRLTVV.

The J gene is TRBJ1-2, the V gene TRBV10-1, with D possibly being TRBD1 (6 bases). Germline V CDR1 and CDR2: WNHNN, SYGVQD (reference sequence). The V end was cut by 3 bases, the J end by 3 bases, with 11 bases between. The CDR3 consists of 14 residues. The CDR3 reads CASSDQGRYYGYTF. CDR3 DNA sequence: TGCGCCAGCAGTGATCAGGGGAGGTACTATGGCTACACCTTC.

V gene TRBV19 combines with J gene TRBJ1-1, with D uncertain. The CDR3 totals 15 residues. Germline values: CDR1 LNHDA, CDR2 SQIVND (reference sequence). V shed 4 bases and J shed 4 bases, with 16 bases lying between them. The CDR3 DNA follows: TGTGCCAGTAGTAGGCGAAGGTTTCCCCTCACTGAAGCTTTCTTT. It yields the protein CASSRRRFPLTEAFF.

V usage is TRBV4-2 and J usage is TRBJ1-2; 9 bases are shared with TRBD1. CDR1 is LGHNA and CDR2 is YNFKEQ in the germline V gene. The CDR3 loop spans 16 amino acids. The V segment lost 0 bases and the J segment 5 bases; nucleotides outside the gene matches: 7. DNA for the CDR3: TGTGCCAGCAGCCAAGAGATTTGGGGGACAGGGTATGGCTACACCTTC. Its protein is CASSQEIWGTGYGYTF.

V gene TRBV5-6 combines with J gene TRBJ2-3; possibly TRBD2 for D (5 bases). CDR1 and CDR2 (germline): SGHDT, YYEEEE. With 2 bases removed from V and 2 bases from J, the gap between germline ends came to 9 bases. This CDR3 is built from 14 residues. The CDR3 loop is CASSFEGLTDTQYF. CDR3 DNA sequence: TGTGCCAGCAGCTTTGAAGGACTCACAGATACGCAGTATTTT.

J is TRBJ2-2 and V is TRBV5-1; D gene uncertain. The CDR3 runs to 15 residues. The ends were cut back, 0 bases at V and 4 bases at J, with 10 bases in the middle. Germline V gene lookup returns CDR1 SGHRS and CDR2 YFSETQ. CDR3 bases: TGCGCCAGCAGCTTGGATAAGTCGGGCACCGGGGAGCTGTTTTTT. Translation: CASSLDKSGTGELFF.

This sequence joins TRBV15 and TRBJ1-5; no reliable D call. This CDR3 contains 15 residues. Trimming left V 0 bases short and J 3 bases short, with 9 bases between. The germline V gene encodes CDR1 LNHNV and CDR2 YYDKDF (reference sequence). The CDR3 DNA is TGTGCCACCAGCAGAGATGGCCAGTACAATCAGCCCCAGCATTTT. Protein product: CATSRDGQYNQPQHF.

This chain links TRBV18 with TRBJ2-7; TRBD2 agrees at 11 bases. V shed 1 base and J 0 bases; nucleotides not matched to a gene: 8. This CDR3 spans 18 amino acids. The germline CDR1 and CDR2 sequences are KGHSH and LQKENI. CDR3 nucleotides: TGTGCCAGCTCACCACTCCTAGCGGGAGGAGGCAGCTCCTACGAGCAGTACTTC. Its translation: CASSPLLAGGGSSYEQYF.

The chain has TRBV11-2 and TRBJ1-2; 7 nucleotides agree with TRBD1. The CDR3 consists of 16 residues. The J segment lost 6 bases and the V segment lost 4 bases, leaving 14 bases of the junction unmatched. Germline CDR1 reads SGHAT; CDR2 reads FQNNGV. CDR3 sequence reads: CASSSTRDSRVNGYTF. For the CDR3, the DNA is TGTGCCAGCAGCTCTACACGGGACAGCCGAGTCAATGGCTACACCTTC.

The rearrangement uses TRBV9 and TRBJ2-2; 10 nucleotides align to TRBD2. Losses at the gene ends were 2 bases for V and 0 bases for J; bases not matched to a gene: 1. The CDR3 has 16 residues. Germline V gene sequence: CDR1 SGDLS, CDR2 YYNGEE. CDR3 sequence reads: CASSVGLAANTGELFF. The CDR3 nucleotides read TGTGCCAGCAGCGTTGGACTAGCGGCGAACACCGGGGAGCTGTTTTTT.

This chain uses TRBV5-1 with TRBJ2-7, with 10 bases identical to TRBD2. CDR1 and CDR2 (germline): SGHRS, YFSETQ. The CDR3 runs to 15 residues. The ends lost 5 bases at V and 0 bases at J; junction bases unmatched: 5. The CDR3 bases are TGCGCCAGCAGAACCTCTAGCGGGAGCTCCTACGAGCAGTACTTC. Protein product: CASRTSSGSSYEQYF. Looking up the rest from reference TRBV5-1 and TRBJ2-7 gives the full variable domain: KAGVTQTPRYLIKTRGQQVTLSCSPISGHRSVSWYQQTPGQGLQFLFEYFSETQRNKGNFPGRFSGRQFSNSRSEMNVSTLELGDSALYLCASRTSSGSSYEQYFGPGTRLTVT.

The chain is built from TRBV5-1 and TRBJ1-4, with D unresolved. Germline V gene lookup returns CDR1 SGHRS and CDR2 YFSETQ. The CDR3 runs to 15 residues. Trimming left V 3 bases short and J 0 bases short, with 9 bases between. The chain's CDR3 is CASSSLTATNEKLFF. CDR3 DNA: TGCGCCAGCAGCTCCCTCACCGCAACTAATGAAAAACTGTTTTTT.

The J gene is TRBJ2-3, the V gene TRBV10-1, with TRBD1 matching 7 bases. The germline V gene encodes CDR1 WNHNN and CDR2 SYGVQD (reference sequence). V lost 0 bases and J lost 2; bases outside the gene matches: 2. CDR3 size: 15 residues. The CDR3 DNA reads as TGCGCCAGCAGTGAGTCGGGACAGACCACAGATACGCAGTATTTT. Its protein product is CASSESGQTTDTQYF.

This chain joins TRBV5-6 and TRBJ2-5, with TRBD2 identical over 7 bases. The CDR3 length is 18 residues. The J segment lost 5 bases and the V segment lost 3 bases, leaving 19 bases of the junction unmatched. Germline V gives CDR1 SGHDT, CDR2 YYEEEE. In DNA, the CDR3 is TGTGCCAGCAGCTGGGGACCCAGCGGGACCCCGTCCAGTGAGACCCAGTACTTC. Translation gives CASSWGPSGTPSSETQYF.

This clone was seen only once. The V call is TRBV6-5, the J call TRBJ2-7; 10 nucleotides line up with TRBD1. Germline-derived CDR1 and CDR2 are MNHEY and SVGAGI. V dropped 7 bases and J dropped 4; count of bases not matched to a gene: 7. The CDR3 extends over 14 amino acids. The CDR3 is CASIPGTGAYEQYF. The CDR3 nucleotides are TGTGCCAGCATCCCCGGGACAGGGGCGTACGAGCAGTACTTC.

The chain joins TRBV6-5 to TRBJ2-3, with TRBD2 matching 10 bases. Germline CDR1 reads MNHEY; CDR2 reads SVGAGI. The trim removed 7 bases at V and 9 bases at J, leaving 7 bases unmatched. The CDR3 runs 13 residues. The CDR3 loop reads CASKSGGGSTQYF. CDR3 coding DNA: TGTGCCAGCAAAAGCGGGGGGGGTAGCACGCAGTATTTT.

This clone was seen once. The V call is TRBV7-2, the J call TRBJ1-2, with D possibly being TRBD1 (6 bases). Germline V CDR1 and CDR2: SGHTA, FQGNSA. The CDR3 covers 12 residues. V lost 8 bases and J lost 5, with 12 bases in between. In DNA, the CDR3 is TGTGCCAGCTGGGGGCTATTATATGGCTACACCTTC. Amino acid sequence: CASWGLLYGYTF.

The gene calls are TRBV12-5 and TRBJ2-5, with D unresolved. V dropped 5 bases and J dropped 1 base, with 8 bases sitting between them. Germline CDR1 and CDR2: LGHNT and FRNRAP. This CDR3 is 13 amino acids long. This chain's CDR3 is CASGRAPQETQYF. The CDR3 DNA sequence: TGTGCTAGTGGTCGGGCTCCCCAAGAGACCCAGTACTTC.

The count of this clone is one. V is TRBV7-2 and J is TRBJ2-1; 11 positions match TRBD2. V gave up 4 bases and J gave up 3 bases; unmatched junction bases: 8. Per germline, CDR1 SGHTA and CDR2 FQGNSA. This CDR3 region has 17 residues. CDR3 bases: TGTGCCAGCAGCTGGTCGACTAGCGGGGCCCTCTACAATGAGCAGTTCTTC. Translation gives CASSWSTSGALYNEQFF.

V usage is TRBV19 and J usage is TRBJ2-3; 8 bases align to TRBD2. CDR1 LNHDA and CDR2 SQIVND come from the germline V gene (reference sequence). The CDR3 has 14 residues. J was trimmed by 2 bases and V by 4 bases; bases with no gene match: 2. The CDR3 protein is CASSRAGATDTQYF. CDR3 nucleotide sequence: TGTGCCAGTAGTAGAGCGGGAGCCACAGATACGCAGTATTTT.

This sequence joins TRBV7-7 and TRBJ2-3; 8 bases agree with TRBD2. V lost 2 bases and J lost 2; bases outside the gene matches: 3. The CDR3 totals 15 residues. Germline V lookup: CDR1 SSHAT, CDR2 FNYEAQ (reference sequence). CDR3 sequence (DNA): TGTGCCAGCAGCTTAACGGGGGGGGTCACAGATACGCAGTATTTT. It codes for CASSLTGGVTDTQYF.

This clone was recorded once. V and J are TRBV18 and TRBJ2-6; 12 bases are shared with TRBD1. The length of the CDR3 is 17 residues. Germline V gene data show CDR1 as KGHSH and CDR2 as LQKENI. V gave up 1 base and J gave up 3 bases; unmatched junction bases: 1. CDR3 loop: CASSPRDRGLGANVLTF. The CDR3 DNA sequence: TGTGCCAGCTCACCACGGGACAGGGGGCTTGGGGCCAACGTCCTGACTTTC.

This sequence joins TRBV6-5 and TRBJ1-1; 7 positions agree with TRBD1. The V gene end was trimmed by 6 bases and the J gene end by 5 bases; junction bases not matched to a gene: 12. There are 15 residues in the CDR3. CDR1 is MNHEY and CDR2 is SVGAGI in the germline V gene. CDR3 in DNA: TGTGCCAGCAGCCGAGGGGGCGGAGGGTTTACTGAAGCTTTCTTT. Protein: CASSRGGGGFTEAFF.

This chain connects TRBV10-1 to TRBJ1-2; a possible D gene is TRBD1 (6 bases). The germline V gene encodes CDR1 WNHNN and CDR2 SYGVQD (reference sequence). V lost 4 bases, J lost 6 bases, and 12 bases lay in between. This CDR3 is 13 amino acids long. CDR3 DNA sequence: TGCGCCAGCAGTGGAAACAGGGACCATGGCTACACCTTC. Translating it yields CASSGNRDHGYTF.

CDR3 DNA: TGTGCCAGTACCTTGAGGAGGACAGGGGGACAAATTGCTGGCTACACCTTC. This translates into CASTLRRTGGQIAGYTF. The gene calls are TRBV19 and TRBJ1-2; 10 nucleotides agree with TRBD1. The CDR3 loop spans 17 amino acids. J gave up 7 bases and V 7 bases, and 18 bases lay outside the gene matches. Per the germline V gene, CDR1 is LNHDA and CDR2 is SQIVND (reference sequence). Full variable domain (rest looked up from reference TRBV19 and TRBJ1-2): DGGITQSPKYLFRKEGQNVTLSCEQNLNHDAMYWYRQDPGQGLRLIYYSQIVNDFQKGDIAEGYSVSREKKESFPLTVTSAQKNPTAFYLCASTLRRTGGQIAGYTFGSGTRLTVV.

The rearrangement links TRBV11-1 to TRBJ2-7; a possible D gene is TRBD1 (6 bases). CDR3 length equals 15 residues. With 1 base removed from V and 3 bases from J, the gap between germline ends came to 13 bases. CDR1 is SGHAT, CDR2 FQDESV, per germline (reference sequence). CDR3 DNA sequence: TGTGCCAGCAGCTTAGGACCAGGGGATCTCTACGAGCAGTACTTC. It translates to CASSLGPGDLYEQYF.